The following is a TCR beta chain sequence with its context. The CDR3 is made up of 15 amino acids. Germline CDR1 reads MDHEN; CDR2 reads SYDVKM. V lost 6 bases to trimming and J lost 1 base, with 16 bases between them. It was with 60 Vbeta and 13 Jbeta primers that the PCR ran. Sequencing used immunoSEQ multiplex PCR; TCRdb keeps in-frame clones, though not all of them. Its table records 60,000 to 65,000 clones. This entry belongs to a study of cytomegalovirus exposure and HLA in healthy donors. The TCR originated in a woman aged 18-30 years in good health and CMV-seronegative. The chain combines TRBV28 with TRBJ2-7; weak D call: TRBD1 (5 bases). What was sequenced was PBMCs. CDR3 nucleotides: TGTGCCAGCAGCCCCCAATCAGGGTCTTCCTACGAGCAGTACTTC. It is translated as CASSPQSGSSYEQYF.